This passage covers 21 T cell receptor beta chains from one sample sequenced in a study of blood T cell repertoires in COVID-19 (TCRdb year 2020). The receptor library was made with the immunoSEQ multiplex PCR assay. In its TCRdb copy, this immuneACCESS table keeps in-frame sequences only and misses some clones. Where compared with another copy, unresolved V genes explain less than half of these, and the others have no known cause. The sample table lists 150,000 to 170,000 clones, roughly 80% of them with a count of one. 9.5% to 13% of the sample belongs to the ten largest clones. Specimen: peripheral blood. Receptors originate from a woman aged 55-75 years with COVID-19, enrolled during active disease.

This clone has more than one count but fewer than ten. At one boundary the junction diverges from the germline segment, which might be a read error. In the same sample, other DNA sequences code for this CDR3. The gene calls are TRBV18 and TRBJ1-1; 7 nucleotides align to TRBD1. CDR3 length: 14 residues. Looked up from germline, CDR1 is KGHSH and CDR2 is LQKENI. The CDR3 DNA reads as TGTGCCAGCTCTCCACAGGGGATGAACACTGAAGCTTTCTTT. Residues: CASSPQGMNTEAFF.

The J gene is TRBJ2-5, the V gene TRBV7-6; D remains unclear. The germline gives CDR1 SGHVS, CDR2 FNYEAQ. CDR3 length: 15 amino acids. Trimming took off 4 bases at V and 0 bases at J, with 12 bases between the two ends. The CDR3 is CASSSSPRYQETQYF. In nucleotides, the CDR3 is TGTGCCAGCAGCTCTTCCCCCAGGTACCAAGAGACCCAGTACTTC.

The chain has TRBV6-5 and TRBJ1-4, with 8 bases fitting TRBD1. Per the germline V gene, CDR1 is MNHEY and CDR2 is SVGAGI. Trimming cost V 8 bases and J 5 bases; bases outside gene matches: 7. This CDR3 has 14 residues. CDR3 in DNA: TGTGCCAGCTCACAGGGGGGGGGCAATGAAAAACTGTTTTTT. This codes for CASSQGGGNEKLFF.

This clone was seen once. The rearrangement links TRBV27 to TRBJ2-1, with 7 bases identical to TRBD1. With 2 bases clipped from V and 0 bases from J, the junction kept 1 base outside the gene matches. CDR1 is MNHEY and CDR2 is SMNVEV in the germline V gene (reference sequence). This CDR3 has 15 residues. CDR3: CASSLDRVSYNEQFF. Here the CDR3 DNA reads TGTGCCAGCAGTTTAGACAGGGTCTCCTACAATGAGCAGTTCTTC.

The chain recombines TRBV5-1 with TRBJ1-4; no firm D call. V was trimmed by 0 bases and J by 8 bases, leaving 14 bases between them. This CDR3 comprises 15 residues. Per the germline V gene, CDR1 is SGHRS and CDR2 is YFSETQ. The CDR3 DNA is TGCGCCAGCAGCTTGGCCATGGGGTGGGAGGAAAAACTGTTTTTT. Its translation is CASSLAMGWEEKLFF.

The genes are TRBV12-5 and TRBJ1-5; D uncertain. The CDR3 covers 17 residues. The V and J ends lost 2 bases and 2 bases respectively, with 16 bases between them. The V gene's germline CDR1 is LGHNT and CDR2 FRNRAP. CDR3 bases: TGTGCTAGTGGTTTGCTCCTGGGAGTCGTGGGCAATCAGCCCCAGCATTTT. Translated: CASGLLLGVVGNQPQHF.

By share of the sample, this clone is medium-sized. The chain joins TRBV4-1 to TRBJ2-2; possible D gene TRBD2, 7 bases. Trimming left V 5 bases short and J 1 base short, with 20 bases between. The V gene's germline CDR1 is MGHRA and CDR2 YSYEKL. The CDR3 has 18 amino acids. The CDR3 coding sequence is TGCGCCAGCAGCTCATCCTCGGGGGCGGGAGTGAACACCGGGGAGCTGTTTTTT. Encoded protein: CASSSSSGAGVNTGELFF.

The chain has TRBV11-1 and TRBJ1-1; D perhaps matches TRBD1 (6 bases). The length of the CDR3 is 15 residues. V lost 1 base and J 5 bases, leaving 14 bases between the germline ends. Germline lookup yields CDR1 SGHAT and CDR2 FQDESV (reference sequence). The CDR3 DNA reads as TGTGCCAGCAGCTTAGAAGGCCGGGGGGCGACTGAAGCTTTCTTT. It is translated as CASSLEGRGATEAFF.

J is TRBJ2-1 and V is TRBV27, with 7 bases fitting TRBD2. Germline CDR1 reads MNHEY; CDR2 reads SMNVEV (reference sequence). The CDR3 spans 15 residues. After removal of 6 bases from V and 0 bases from J, the junction contained 5 bases not matched to a gene. CDR3 region: CASRRSGPSYNEQFF. The CDR3 DNA reads TGTGCCAGCAGACGTAGCGGGCCCTCCTACAATGAGCAGTTCTTC.

A few counts support this clone. This chain connects TRBV5-8 to TRBJ1-3; D might be TRBD1 (5 bases). V dropped 0 bases and J dropped 3 bases, with 13 bases sitting between them. The CDR3 has 16 residues. The germline CDR1 and CDR2 sequences are SGHTS and YDEGEE. CDR3 nucleotides: TGTGCCAGCAGCTTGGGCCTTACGGGGGTTGGAAACACCATATATTTT. Translated: CASSLGLTGVGNTIYF.

The V call is TRBV25-1, the J call TRBJ2-3; D may be TRBD1 (6 bases). This CDR3 has 14 residues. The V end was cut by 4 bases, the J end by 4 bases, with 12 bases between. The V gene's germline CDR1 is MGHDK and CDR2 SYGVNS. The CDR3 bases are TGTGCCAGCAGTGTCCAGGGGTTTTCAGATACGCAGTATTTT. Its protein is CASSVQGFSDTQYF.

J is TRBJ1-4 and V is TRBV6-6; maybe TRBD1 (6 bases). Trimming cost V 5 bases and J 7 bases, with 14 bases left between them. This CDR3 has 14 amino acids. From germline, CDR1 is MNHNY and CDR2 SVGAGI (reference sequence). CDR3 nucleotide sequence: TGTGCCAGCAGTGACGACAGGAGGAGTGAAAAACTGTTTTTT. It is translated as CASSDDRRSEKLFF.

This clone was observed a few times. The chain combines TRBV24-1 with TRBJ2-1, with TRBD2 identical over 13 bases. CDR1 and CDR2 from the germline V gene are KGHDR and SFDVKD. The CDR3 extends over 15 amino acids. J gave up 9 bases and V 6 bases, and 7 bases lay outside the gene matches. The CDR3: CATSLTSGGLGEQFF. In nucleotides, the CDR3 is TGTGCCACCAGTTTGACTAGCGGGGGGCTGGGTGAGCAGTTCTTC.

The chain has TRBV7-9 and TRBJ2-1; 10 nucleotides agree with TRBD2. The J segment lost 4 bases and the V segment lost 3 bases, leaving 6 bases of the junction unmatched. The CDR3 has 16 amino acids. Looked up from germline, CDR1 is SEHNR and CDR2 is FQNEAQ (reference sequence). The CDR3: CASSFHRTSGYNEQFF. DNA of the CDR3: TGTGCCAGCAGCTTCCACCGGACTAGCGGTTACAATGAGCAGTTCTTC.

The chain has TRBV7-9 and TRBJ2-7, with D possibly being TRBD1 (6 bases). This CDR3 comprises 12 residues. V lost 4 bases to trimming and J lost 7 bases, with 11 bases between them. Germline V gives CDR1 SEHNR, CDR2 FQNEAQ (reference sequence). The CDR3 spells CASSSVQGEQYF. The DNA for the CDR3 is TGTGCCAGCAGCTCCGTCCAGGGGGAGCAGTACTTC.

The chain couples TRBV2 to TRBJ2-1; possibly TRBD2 for D (6 bases). Germline CDR1 is SNHLY and CDR2 is FYNNEI. The CDR3 contains 15 residues. The V end was cut by 8 bases, the J end by 2 bases, with 16 bases between. The CDR3 reads CASFPNSGAYNEQFF. In DNA form, the CDR3 reads TGTGCCAGCTTTCCTAATAGCGGAGCCTACAATGAGCAGTTCTTC. The whole variable domain, remainder taken from reference TRBV2 and TRBJ2-1, is EPEVTQTPSHQVTQMGQEVILRCVPISNHLYFYWYRQILGQKVEFLVSFYNNEISEKSEIFDDQFSVERPDGSNFTLKIRSTKLEDSAMYFCASFPNSGAYNEQFFGPGTRLTVL.

The V and J genes are TRBV9 and TRBJ2-3, with 14 bases fitting TRBD2. The germline CDR1 and CDR2 sequences are SGDLS and YYNGEE. The ends lost 3 bases at V and 3 bases at J; junction bases unmatched: 6. CDR3 length: 17 residues. The CDR3 is CASSATGTSGRTDTQYF. CDR3 in DNA: TGTGCCAGCAGCGCCACCGGGACTAGCGGGAGAACAGATACGCAGTATTTT. Using reference TRBV9 and TRBJ2-3 for the parts outside the CDR3, the full variable domain is DSGVTQTPKHLITATGQRVTLRCSPRSGDLSVYWYQQSLDQGLQFLIQYYNGEERAKGNILERFSAQQFPDLHSELNLSSLELGDSALYFCASSATGTSGRTDTQYFGPGTRLTVL.

The chain combines TRBV5-1 with TRBJ1-1, with TRBD1 matching 9 bases. Trimming took 4 bases from V and 2 from J; bases not matched to a gene: 6. The CDR3 length is 15 residues. Germline CDR1 and CDR2: SGHRS and YFSETQ. CDR3 DNA sequence: TGCGCCAGCAGCACTACAGGGGGCTCCAACACTGAAGCTTTCTTT. This gives the protein CASSTTGGSNTEAFF. Complete variable domain (other parts from reference TRBV5-1 and TRBJ1-1): KAGVTQTPRYLIKTRGQQVTLSCSPISGHRSVSWYQQTPGQGLQFLFEYFSETQRNKGNFPGRFSGRQFSNSRSEMNVSTLELGDSALYLCASSTTGGSNTEAFFGQGTRLTVV.

The rearrangement links TRBV19 to TRBJ1-1; 10 bases match TRBD1. This CDR3 has 15 amino acids. Trimming at V came to 5 bases and at J to 4 bases, leaving 7 bases not matched to a gene. CDR1 is LNHDA, CDR2 SQIVND, per germline (reference sequence). In DNA form, the CDR3 reads TGTGCCAGTAGTTTGGCACGGACAGGGGGCACTGAAGCTTTCTTT. Translated: CASSLARTGGTEAFF.

In this sample, this clone turned up once. J is TRBJ2-7 and V is TRBV6-6; D may be TRBD2 (5 bases). CDR1 is MNHNY, CDR2 SVGAGI, per germline (reference sequence). The CDR3 is 14 residues long. V lost 2 bases and J 3 bases, leaving 11 bases between the germline ends. The chain's CDR3 is CASSYLGVGYEQYV. The CDR3 nucleotides read TGTGCCAGCAGTTACCTGGGAGTGGGCTACGAGCAGTACGTC.

V is TRBV19 and J is TRBJ1-4; D uncertain. V was pared by 7 bases and J by 3 bases, with 15 bases between. Germline CDR1 reads LNHDA; CDR2 reads SQIVND (reference sequence). The CDR3 is 15 residues long. The CDR3 coding sequence is TGTGCCAGTAACTACGGCTTCAAATCTAATGAAAAACTGTTTTTT. Residues: CASNYGFKSNEKLFF.